Shown below are 23 T cell receptor beta chains from a single sample sequenced in a study of chronic HIV infection and antiretroviral therapy. TCRdb itself ran the 5' RACE reads through MiXCR, one entry per CDR3 protein. This table has 39,000 or so distinct CDR3 sequences, 7% to 10% appearing once. Sequenced: peripheral blood. Receptor source: an adult who had HIV and had not received antiretroviral therapy, or was an uninfected healthy control (not recorded which).

This sequence joins TRBV6-2 or TRBV6-3 and TRBJ2-5, with 9 nucleotides matching TRBD2. The germline CDR1 and CDR2 sequences are MNHEY and SVGEGT. The CDR3 is 13 amino acids. J was trimmed by 2 bases and V by 8 bases; bases with no gene match: 3. CDR3 DNA: TGTGCCAGCGTCCTAGCGGGACAAGAGACCCAGTACTTC. Its translation is CASVLAGQETQYF.

The chain recombines TRBV11-2 with TRBJ2-3; 7 bases map to TRBD1. CDR1 SGHAT and CDR2 FQNNGV come from the germline V gene. The CDR3 sequence is 14 residues long. J gave up 10 bases and V 4 bases, and 11 bases lay outside the gene matches. CDR3 sequence reads: CASSSLVEGGAQYF. The DNA for the CDR3 is TGTGCCAGCAGCTCACTGGTTGAAGGGGGCGCGCAGTATTTT. Filled out from reference TRBV11-2 and TRBJ2-3, the complete variable domain reads EAGVAQSPRYKIIEKRQSVAFWCNPISGHATLYWYQQILGQGPKLLIQFQNNGVVDDSQLPKDRFSAERLKGVDSTLKIQPAKLEDSAVYLCASSSLVEGGAQYFGPGTRLTVL.

The table lists this clonotype with many counts. J is TRBJ2-3 and V is TRBV7-2; TRBD1 aligns across 9 bases. CDR1 is SGHTA, CDR2 FQGNSA, per germline. Trimming took 4 bases from V and 4 from J; bases not matched to a gene: 6. The length of the CDR3 is 15 residues. This CDR3 reads CASSSGGQGADTQYF. CDR3 nucleotide sequence: TGTGCCAGCAGCTCAGGGGGACAGGGCGCAGATACGCAGTATTTT.

The chain is built from TRBV2 and TRBJ2-4; 8 bases align to TRBD1. This CDR3 is built from 16 residues. Looked up from germline, CDR1 is SNHLY and CDR2 is FYNNEI. V lost 4 bases, J lost 0 bases, and 5 bases stayed unmatched. The CDR3: CASSGSRGRAKNIQYF. The CDR3 bases are TGTGCCAGCAGTGGTTCCAGGGGGCGAGCCAAAAACATTCAGTACTTC.

The chain recombines TRBV20-1 with TRBJ1-5; 8 bases match TRBD1. The CDR3 covers 14 residues. V lost 3 bases to trimming and J lost 4 bases; unmatched junction nucleotides: 5. Germline V gives CDR1 DFQATT, CDR2 SNEGSKA (reference sequence). This CDR3 is CSARGTGDNQPQHF. The CDR3 DNA reads as TGCAGTGCTAGGGGGACAGGTGATAATCAGCCCCAGCATTTT.

A few counts support this clonotype. This chain uses TRBV7-8 with TRBJ2-3, with TRBD1 identical over 7 bases. With V trimmed by 0 bases and J by 4 bases, 4 bases remained unmatched. This CDR3 region has 15 residues. The germline CDR1 and CDR2 sequences are SGHVS and FQNEAQ. As DNA, the CDR3 is TGTGCCAGCAGCTTAGCACAGGGGTTGTCAGATACGCAGTATTTT. Encoded protein: CASSLAQGLSDTQYF. Supplemented by reference TRBV7-8 and TRBJ2-3, the full variable domain reads GAGVSQSPRYKVAKRGQDVALRCDPISGHVSLFWYQQALGQGPEFLTYFQNEAQLDKSGLPSDRFFAERPEGSVSTLKIQRTQQEDSAVYLCASSLAQGLSDTQYFGPGTRLTVL.

This clonotype was seen many times. The chain combines TRBV5-1 with TRBJ1-2; the match to TRBD1 covers 7 bases. Germline V gene data show CDR1 as SGHRS and CDR2 as YFSETQ. The CDR3 totals 14 residues. With V trimmed by 0 bases and J by 6 bases, 5 bases remained unmatched. CDR3 in DNA: TGCGCCAGCAGCTTGGCGGCAGGGGGAGATGGCTACACCTTC. Protein product: CASSLAAGGDGYTF. Full variable domain (missing parts from reference TRBV5-1 and TRBJ1-2): KAGVTQTPRYLIKTRGQQVTLSCSPISGHRSVSWYQQTPGQGLQFLFEYFSETQRNKGNFPGRFSGRQFSNSRSEMNVSTLELGDSALYLCASSLAAGGDGYTFGSGTRLTVV.

In its sample, this clonotype ranks as medium-sized (0.01 to 0.1%). This chain joins TRBV29-1 and TRBJ1-5, with 9 bases identical to TRBD1. This CDR3 is 13 amino acids long. CDR1 is SQVTM and CDR2 is ANQGSEA in the germline V gene. The V gene end was trimmed by 4 bases and the J gene end by 6 bases; junction bases not matched to a gene: 4. The CDR3 region is CSVGTGDGQPQHF. CDR3 bases: TGCAGCGTTGGGACAGGGGATGGTCAGCCCCAGCATTTT.

About this clonotype itself: This clone may be a read error of a much larger clone one base away. The chain has TRBV7-2 and TRBJ2-1; D gene unclear. Germline V gene lookup returns CDR1 SGHTA and CDR2 FQGNSA. This CDR3 has 12 residues. The CDR3 reads CASSLDLDEKFF. In DNA, the CDR3 is TGTGCCAGCAGCTTAGACTTAGATGAGAAGTTCTTC.

This clonotype was found a few times. V gene TRBV20-1 combines with J gene TRBJ1-1; no firm D call. V dropped 6 bases and J dropped 1 base, with 9 bases sitting between them. CDR3 size: 12 residues. Germline V lookup: CDR1 DFQATT, CDR2 SNEGSKA (reference sequence). In DNA, the CDR3 is TGCAGTGCCCGAGCCCCGAACACTGAAGCTTTCTTT. Translating gives CSARAPNTEAFF.

In its sample, this clonotype was seen a few times. The J gene is TRBJ2-3, the V gene TRBV20-1, with D unclear. Germline CDR1 is DFQATT and CDR2 is SNEGSKA (reference sequence). This CDR3 region has 14 residues. Deletions cut 0 bases from V and 2 bases from J, with 9 bases between. The CDR3 spells CSARDRALTDTQYF. The CDR3 DNA is TGCAGTGCTAGAGATAGGGCTCTCACAGATACGCAGTATTTT.

This clonotype was picked up many times. The chain uses TRBV24-1 and TRBJ2-3, with TRBD2 identical over 12 bases. Germline values: CDR1 KGHDR, CDR2 SFDVKD. After removal of 3 bases from V and 6 bases from J, the junction contained 9 bases not matched to a gene. This CDR3 is built from 17 residues. CDR3 loop: CATSDPTSGRAHDTQYF. CDR3 DNA sequence: TGTGCCACCAGTGATCCGACTAGCGGGAGAGCCCACGATACGCAGTATTTT.

This clonotype has more than one count but fewer than ten. CDR3 amino acids: CARRLDGSPNEQFF. The CDR3 DNA reads as TGTGCCAGACGCTTAGACGGGTCGCCCAATGAGCAGTTCTTC. V usage is TRBV2 and J usage is TRBJ2-1; no clear D gene. The CDR3 contains 14 residues. Germline CDR1 reads SNHLY; CDR2 reads FYNNEI. V was pared by 9 bases and J by 6 bases, with 18 bases between.

This clonotype has a count of ten or more. The chain joins TRBV2 to TRBJ2-7; weak D call: TRBD2 (5 bases). The length of the CDR3 is 13 residues. Germline V gene data show CDR1 as SNHLY and CDR2 as FYNNEI. V was clipped by 4 bases and J by 3 bases, with 10 bases between them. The CDR3 nucleotides read TGTGCCAGCAGTGGCGTCGGGGACTACGAGCAGTACTTC. Translating it yields CASSGVGDYEQYF.

This clonotype was counted many times. The chain's CDR3 is CSAELAGEYTGELFF. The CDR3 DNA follows: TGCAGTGCCGAACTAGCGGGAGAGTACACCGGGGAGCTGTTTTTT. The J gene is TRBJ2-2, the V gene TRBV20-1, with TRBD2 matching 11 bases. V lost 6 bases, J lost 3 bases, and 6 bases stayed unmatched. The CDR3 covers 15 residues. From germline, CDR1 is DFQATT and CDR2 SNEGSKA (reference sequence).

The V call is TRBV15, the J call TRBJ2-7; 8 nucleotides match TRBD1. The CDR3 runs 15 residues. Trimming took 2 bases from V and 2 from J; bases not matched to a gene: 5. Germline V CDR1 and CDR2: LNHNV, YYDKDF (reference sequence). DNA of the CDR3: TGTGCCACCAGCAGACCTGGACAGGGCACCTACGAGCAGTACTTC. Its translation is CATSRPGQGTYEQYF.

The chain has TRBV6-1 and TRBJ1-1, with a weak D call TRBD1 (6 bases). The V gene lost 4 bases and the J gene lost 6 bases, with 18 bases spanning the gap. Per germline, CDR1 MNHNS and CDR2 SASEGT. This CDR3 has 15 residues. DNA of the CDR3: TGTGCCAGCAGTGCTGTAGGGGGGCATTCCGCTGAAGCTTTCTTT. Protein: CASSAVGGHSAEAFF.

The chain carries TRBV4-1 and TRBJ2-1; D might be TRBD1 or TRBD2, each matching 5 bases. Looked up from germline, CDR1 is MGHRA and CDR2 is YSYEKL. Between the trimmed V and J ends, which lost 5 bases and 4 bases, there was a span of 18 bases. This CDR3 has 16 amino acids. The chain's CDR3 is CASSYSEQGGYNEQFF. As DNA, the CDR3 is TGCGCCAGCAGCTATAGCGAGCAGGGTGGTTACAATGAGCAGTTCTTC.

This clonotype was counted a few times. The chain joins TRBV10-3 to TRBJ2-7; perhaps TRBD2 as D (5 bases). V shed 0 bases and J shed 6 bases, with 12 bases lying between them. Germline V gives CDR1 ENHRY, CDR2 SYGVKD. The CDR3 is 14 residues long. The CDR3 bases are TGTGCCATCAGTGAGTCTGGCGGGTCCCGCGAGCAGTACTTC. Translated, it gives CAISESGGSREQYF.

This clonotype was recorded at least ten times. The chain is built from TRBV7-9 and TRBJ1-1; no firm D call. V dropped 1 base and J dropped 7 bases, with 10 bases sitting between them. This CDR3 is 13 amino acids long. Germline V gene lookup returns CDR1 SEHNR and CDR2 FQNEAQ (reference sequence). The CDR3 DNA reads TGTGCCAGCAGCTTAGGGGCAGCAAATGAAGCTTTCTTT. Translating gives CASSLGAANEAFF.

J is TRBJ1-1 and V is TRBV6-6; D is unclear. V was cut by 5 bases and J by 1 base, with 11 bases left in between. This CDR3 spans 14 amino acids. The germline gives CDR1 MNHNY, CDR2 SVGAGI (reference sequence). The CDR3 nucleotides are TGTGCCAGCAGTCTTGGACGGGCGAACACTGAAGCTTTCTTT. It codes for CASSLGRANTEAFF.

Ten or more counts support this clonotype. This chain joins TRBV20-1 and TRBJ2-4; D is undetermined. CDR3 length equals 11 residues. Germline CDR1 DFQATT, CDR2 SNEGSKA (reference sequence). V was pared by 3 bases and J by 6 bases, with 6 bases between. The CDR3 sequence: CSASQINIQYF. The CDR3 DNA sequence: TGCAGTGCTAGTCAGATAAACATTCAGTACTTC.

The V and J genes are TRBV7-2 and TRBJ2-3; TRBD2 aligns across 9 bases. With V trimmed by 5 bases and J by 5 bases, 8 bases remained unmatched. The CDR3 is 15 amino acids. Germline-derived CDR1 and CDR2 are SGHTA and FQGNSA. The CDR3 is CASSVSGSQGDTQYF. The CDR3 coding sequence is TGTGCCAGCAGCGTTAGCGGGAGTCAGGGAGATACGCAGTATTTT. Full variable domain (rest looked up from reference TRBV7-2 and TRBJ2-3): GAGVSQSPSNKVTEKGKDVELRCDPISGHTALYWYRQSLGQGLEFLIYFQGNSAPDKSGLPSDRFSAERTGGSVSTLTIQRTQQEDSAVYLCASSVSGSQGDTQYFGPGTRLTVL.